These 9 T cell receptor beta chains came from one sample sequenced in a study of beta chain features in type 1 diabetes. Since all of the isolated RNA was reverse transcribed, expressed TCRB transcripts were what got sequenced. The method was immunoSEQ multiplex PCR; TCRdb's version includes in-frame clones alone and lacks a portion of them. The sample has under 300,000 clones, 25% to 30% seen once. The material sequenced was central memory CD4+ T cells from blood. These receptors were obtained from a man aged 25 to 40 in good health.

In its sample, this clone was seen a few times. The chain joins TRBV30 to TRBJ2-5; TRBD2 matches at 10 bases. This CDR3 region has 13 residues. The V gene's germline CDR1 is GTSNPN and CDR2 SVGIG (reference sequence). V lost 5 bases, J lost 5 bases, and 5 bases stayed unmatched. The DNA for the CDR3 is TGTGCCTGGCAACCGGGACTAGCGGAGACCCAGTACTTC. Amino acids: CAWQPGLAETQYF.

Notes on this clone: Other DNA sequences in the sample encode the same CDR3. This chain joins TRBV2 and TRBJ2-6; D gene ambiguous. V gave up 1 base and J gave up 2 bases, with 3 bases separating them. Germline V lookup: CDR1 SNHLY, CDR2 FYNNEI. The CDR3 is 14 residues long. CDR3 region: CASSEGPGANVLTF. DNA of the CDR3: TGTGCCAGCAGTGAAGGGCCTGGGGCCAACGTCCTGACTTTC.

A few counts support this clone. This rearrangement joins TRBV23-1 to TRBJ2-7; weak D call: TRBD2 (5 bases). TRBV23-1 is known as an ORF, though its function is uncertain. V lost 2 bases to trimming and J lost 2 bases, with 13 bases between them. This CDR3 is built from 15 residues. For the CDR3, the DNA is TGCGCCAGCAGTCAAGGCGGGCCCTTCACCTACGAGCAGTACTTC. Translation: CASSQGGPFTYEQYF.

The V gene is TRBV30, the J gene TRBJ2-7, with D uncertain. Between the trimmed V and J ends, which lost 0 bases and 2 bases, there was a span of 14 bases. The CDR3 consists of 15 residues. The germline CDR1 and CDR2 sequences are GTSNPN and SVGIG (reference sequence). The CDR3 sequence is CAWSVRRNPPYEQYF. The DNA for the CDR3 is TGTGCCTGGAGTGTTCGCCGGAACCCCCCCTACGAGCAGTACTTC.

This clone has just a few counts. The chain uses TRBV7-8 and TRBJ1-5; maybe TRBD1 (5 bases). The CDR3 has 15 residues. Trimming removed 5 bases at V and 6 bases at J, with 17 bases between. Germline V gives CDR1 SGHVS, CDR2 FQNEAQ. This chain's CDR3 is CASSPRLWGVQPQHF. CDR3 DNA: TGTGCCAGCAGCCCCCGGTTATGGGGGGTTCAGCCCCAGCATTTT.

The chain is built from TRBV30 and TRBJ1-6; the match to TRBD1 covers 7 bases. Germline lookup yields CDR1 GTSNPN and CDR2 SVGIG (reference sequence). The CDR3 is made up of 15 amino acids. Trimming removed 0 bases from V and 6 bases from J; junction bases left unmatched: 5. The CDR3 nucleotides are TGTGCCTGGAGTGTGGAGGGACAGACTAATTCACCCCTCCACTTT. It translates to CAWSVEGQTNSPLHF.

This clone turned up a few times. CDR3 loop: CASTGTLGTDTQYF. In DNA form, the CDR3 reads TGTGCCAGCACCGGGACTCTCGGGACAGATACGCAGTATTTT. The V call is TRBV28, the J call TRBJ2-3; a possible D gene is TRBD2 (6 bases). This CDR3 spans 14 amino acids. The V end lost 7 bases, the J end lost 3 bases, and 14 bases lay between the germline ends. Per germline, CDR1 MDHEN and CDR2 SYDVKM.

The J gene is TRBJ1-2, the V gene TRBV18; maybe TRBD1 (5 bases). V was trimmed by 5 bases and J by 2 bases, leaving 18 bases between them. Germline V lookup: CDR1 KGHSH, CDR2 LQKENI. The CDR3 has 16 residues. The CDR3 region has the DNA TGTGCCAGCTCAGGACAACGACTGGGGCAGAACTATGGCTACACCTTC. Translating gives CASSGQRLGQNYGYTF.

The rearrangement uses TRBV30 and TRBJ2-1; no definite D call. Trimming left V 1 base short and J 10 bases short, with 8 bases between. Germline CDR1 reads GTSNPN; CDR2 reads SVGIG (reference sequence). CDR3 size: 11 residues. The CDR3 loop reads CAWSDQEEQFF. CDR3 sequence (DNA): TGTGCCTGGAGTGACCAGGAGGAGCAGTTCTTC.